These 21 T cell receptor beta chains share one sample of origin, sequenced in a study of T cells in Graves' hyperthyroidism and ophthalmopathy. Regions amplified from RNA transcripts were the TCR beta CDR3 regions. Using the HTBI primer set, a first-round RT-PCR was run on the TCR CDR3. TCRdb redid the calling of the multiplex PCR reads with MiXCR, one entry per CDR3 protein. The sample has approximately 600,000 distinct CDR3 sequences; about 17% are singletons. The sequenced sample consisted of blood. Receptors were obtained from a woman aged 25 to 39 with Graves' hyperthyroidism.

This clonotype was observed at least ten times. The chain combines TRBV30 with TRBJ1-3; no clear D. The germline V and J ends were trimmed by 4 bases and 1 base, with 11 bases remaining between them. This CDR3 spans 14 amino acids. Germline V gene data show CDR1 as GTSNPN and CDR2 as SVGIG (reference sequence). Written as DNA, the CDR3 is TGTGCCTGGACCCAACCGGGATCTGGAAACACCATATATTTT. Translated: CAWTQPGSGNTIYF.

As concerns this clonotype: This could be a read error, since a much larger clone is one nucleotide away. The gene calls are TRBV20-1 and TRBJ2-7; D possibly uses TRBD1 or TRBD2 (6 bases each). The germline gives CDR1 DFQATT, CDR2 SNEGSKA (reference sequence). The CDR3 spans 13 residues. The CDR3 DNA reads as TGCAGTGCTAGGGAGGGGGGCTCCTACGAGCAGCACTTC. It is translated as CSAREGGSYEQHF.

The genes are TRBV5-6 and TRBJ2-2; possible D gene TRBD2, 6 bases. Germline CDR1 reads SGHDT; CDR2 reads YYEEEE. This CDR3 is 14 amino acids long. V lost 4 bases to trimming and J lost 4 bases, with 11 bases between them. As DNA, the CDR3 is TGTGCCAGCAGCCCCTGGGGGGTCACCGGGGAGCTGTTTTTT. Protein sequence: CASSPWGVTGELFF. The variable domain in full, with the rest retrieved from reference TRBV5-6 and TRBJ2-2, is DAGVTQSPTHLIKTRGQQVTLRCSPKSGHDTVSWYQQALGQGPQFIFQYYEEEERQRGNFPDRFSGHQFPNYSSELNVNALLLGDSALYLCASSPWGVTGELFFGEGSRLTVL.

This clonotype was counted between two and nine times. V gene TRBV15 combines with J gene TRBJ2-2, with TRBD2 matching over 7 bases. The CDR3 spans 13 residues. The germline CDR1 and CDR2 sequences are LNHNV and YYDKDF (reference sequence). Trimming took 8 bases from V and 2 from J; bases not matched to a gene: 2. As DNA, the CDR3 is TGTGCCACCGCGGGGGACAACACCGGGGAGCTGTTTTTT. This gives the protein CATAGDNTGELFF.

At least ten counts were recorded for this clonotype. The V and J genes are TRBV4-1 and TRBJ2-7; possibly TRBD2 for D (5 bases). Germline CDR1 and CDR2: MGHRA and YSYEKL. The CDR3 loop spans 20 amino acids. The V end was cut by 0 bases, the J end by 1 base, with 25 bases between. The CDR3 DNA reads TGCGCCAGCAGCCAAGATTTAAGTATGCGGTTTAAGCGGAAATCCTACGAGCAGTACTTC. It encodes CASSQDLSMRFKRKSYEQYF.

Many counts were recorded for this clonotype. CDR3 protein: CASSQGPVTEAFF. The CDR3 bases are TGTGCCAGCAGTCAAGGACCGGTTACTGAAGCTTTCTTT. The V and J genes are TRBV28 and TRBJ1-1, with no clear D. This CDR3 is built from 13 residues. Per the germline V gene, CDR1 is MDHEN and CDR2 is SYDVKM. The ends were cut back, 5 bases at V and 5 bases at J, with 12 bases in the middle.

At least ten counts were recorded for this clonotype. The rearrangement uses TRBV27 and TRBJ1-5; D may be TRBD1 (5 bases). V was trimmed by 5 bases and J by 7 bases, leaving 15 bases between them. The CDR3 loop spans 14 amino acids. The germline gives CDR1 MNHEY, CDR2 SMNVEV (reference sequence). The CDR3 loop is CASSPDPWGQPQHF. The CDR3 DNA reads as TGTGCCAGCAGTCCCGACCCCTGGGGCCAGCCCCAGCATTTT.

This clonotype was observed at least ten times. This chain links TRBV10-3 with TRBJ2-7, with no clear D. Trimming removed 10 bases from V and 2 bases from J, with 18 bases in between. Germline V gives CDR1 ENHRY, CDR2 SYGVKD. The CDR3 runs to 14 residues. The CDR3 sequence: CATSHKVQPYEQYF. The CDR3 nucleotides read TGTGCCACAAGCCACAAGGTGCAGCCCTACGAGCAGTACTTC.

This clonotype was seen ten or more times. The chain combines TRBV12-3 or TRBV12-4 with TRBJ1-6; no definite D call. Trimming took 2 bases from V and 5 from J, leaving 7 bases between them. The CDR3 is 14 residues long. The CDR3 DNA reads TGTGCCAGCAGTTTACGGGATAATAATTCACCCCTCCACTTT. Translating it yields CASSLRDNNSPLHF.

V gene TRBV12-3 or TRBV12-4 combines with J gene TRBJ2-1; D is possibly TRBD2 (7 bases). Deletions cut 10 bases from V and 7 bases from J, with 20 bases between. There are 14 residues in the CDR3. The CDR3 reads CAIRVGGQFNEQFF. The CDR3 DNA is TGTGCCATCCGAGTGGGGGGGCAATTTAATGAGCAGTTCTTC.

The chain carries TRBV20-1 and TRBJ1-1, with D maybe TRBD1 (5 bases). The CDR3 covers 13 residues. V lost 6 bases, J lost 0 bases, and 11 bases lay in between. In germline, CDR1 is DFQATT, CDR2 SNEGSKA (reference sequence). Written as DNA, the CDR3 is TGCAGTGCCCTACGGGGGGTGAACACTGAAGCTTTCTTT. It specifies CSALRGVNTEAFF.

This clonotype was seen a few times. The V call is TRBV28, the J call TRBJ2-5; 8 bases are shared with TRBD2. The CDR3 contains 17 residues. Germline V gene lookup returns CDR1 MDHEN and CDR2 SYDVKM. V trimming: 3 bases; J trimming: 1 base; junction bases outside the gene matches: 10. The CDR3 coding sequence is TGTGCCAGCAGTTTCGGGGCGGCGGGAGGCCTCCAAGAGACCCAGTACTTC. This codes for CASSFGAAGGLQETQYF.

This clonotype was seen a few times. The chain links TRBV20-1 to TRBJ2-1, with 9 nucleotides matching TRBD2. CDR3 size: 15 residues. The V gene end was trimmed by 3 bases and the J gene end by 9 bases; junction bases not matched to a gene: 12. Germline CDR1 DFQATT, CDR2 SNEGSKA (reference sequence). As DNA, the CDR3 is TGCAGTGCTAGCCGGGCAGCGGGAGGAGGATCTGAGCAGTTCTTC. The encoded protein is CSASRAAGGGSEQFF.

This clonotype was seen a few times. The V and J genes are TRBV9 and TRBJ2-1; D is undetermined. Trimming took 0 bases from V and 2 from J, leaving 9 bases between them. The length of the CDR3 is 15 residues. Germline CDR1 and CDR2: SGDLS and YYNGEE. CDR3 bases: TGTGCCAGCAGCGTAGCTGCGTCTACCTACAATGAGCAGTTCTTC. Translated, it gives CASSVAASTYNEQFF.

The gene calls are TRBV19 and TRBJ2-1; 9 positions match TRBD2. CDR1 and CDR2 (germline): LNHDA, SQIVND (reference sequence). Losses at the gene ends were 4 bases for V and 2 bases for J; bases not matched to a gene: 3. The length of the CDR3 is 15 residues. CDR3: CASSTSSGTYNEQFF. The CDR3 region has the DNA TGTGCCAGTAGTACCTCTAGCGGGACCTACAATGAGCAGTTCTTC. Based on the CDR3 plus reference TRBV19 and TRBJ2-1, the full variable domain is DGGITQSPKYLFRKEGQNVTLSCEQNLNHDAMYWYRQDPGQGLRLIYYSQIVNDFQKGDIAEGYSVSREKKESFPLTVTSAQKNPTAFYLCASSTSSGTYNEQFFGPGTRLTVL.

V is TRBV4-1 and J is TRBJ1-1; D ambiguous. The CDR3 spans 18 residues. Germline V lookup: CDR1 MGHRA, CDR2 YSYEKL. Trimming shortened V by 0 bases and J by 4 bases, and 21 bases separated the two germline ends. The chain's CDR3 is CASSQEKATLTLPTEAFF. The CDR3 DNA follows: TGCGCCAGCAGCCAAGAAAAGGCGACCCTGACATTACCCACTGAAGCTTTCTTT.

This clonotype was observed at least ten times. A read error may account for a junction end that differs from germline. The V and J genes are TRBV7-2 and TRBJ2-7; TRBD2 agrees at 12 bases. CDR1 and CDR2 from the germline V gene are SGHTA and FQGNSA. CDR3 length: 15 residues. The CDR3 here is CASSLAGGPFYEQYF. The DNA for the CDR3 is TGTGCCAGCAGCCTAGCGGGAGGGCCCTTCTACGAGCAGTACTTC.

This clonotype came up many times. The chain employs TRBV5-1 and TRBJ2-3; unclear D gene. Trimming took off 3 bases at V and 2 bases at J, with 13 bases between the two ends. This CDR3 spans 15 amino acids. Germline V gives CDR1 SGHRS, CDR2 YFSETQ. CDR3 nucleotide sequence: TGCGCCAGCAGCTACTACAGTTCGGACACAGATACGCAGTATTTT. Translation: CASSYYSSDTDTQYF.

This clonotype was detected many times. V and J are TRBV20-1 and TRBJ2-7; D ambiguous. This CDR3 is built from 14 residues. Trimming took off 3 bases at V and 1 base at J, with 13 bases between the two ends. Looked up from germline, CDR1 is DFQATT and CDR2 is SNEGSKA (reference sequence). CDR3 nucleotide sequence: TGCAGTGCTAGCACCCCGGCAGAATCCTACGAGCAGTACTTC. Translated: CSASTPAESYEQYF.

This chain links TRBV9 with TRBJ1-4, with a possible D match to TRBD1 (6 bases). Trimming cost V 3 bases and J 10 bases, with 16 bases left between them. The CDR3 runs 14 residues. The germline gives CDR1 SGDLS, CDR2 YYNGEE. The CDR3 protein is CASSDSRGVGKLFF. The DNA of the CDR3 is TGTGCCAGCAGCGACTCCAGGGGCGTAGGAAAACTGTTTTTT.

CDR3 sequence reads: CASSLWGQDQPQHF. Written as DNA, the CDR3 is TGTGCCAGCAGTTTATGGGGGCAAGATCAGCCCCAGCATTTT. This sequence joins TRBV12-3 or TRBV12-4 and TRBJ1-5, with TRBD1 as a possible D gene (6 bases). The CDR3 runs 14 residues. V shed 2 bases and J shed 5 bases, with 10 bases lying between them.